There are many counts of the clone carrying this T cell receptor beta chain. The antigen is undetermined. These data are taken from a study of T-cell reconstitution after alpha-beta-depleted transplantation in children. Study-wide results and caveats: Where alpha-beta T cells came from about two months after transplant was reportedly several hundred expanded graft clones. For some patients, TCRbeta diversity was high at day 60 because of recipient T cells and thymic progenitors that survived. After one year, T-cell counts and TCRbeta diversity mostly came from new T cells.

The length of the CDR3 is 11 residues. Deletions cut 3 bases from V and 9 bases from J, with 8 bases between. Unique molecular identifiers were incorporated during preparation of the TCRbeta library. TCRdb ran MiXCR on the PCR reads and lists one entry per CDR3 protein. The profile shows 600,000 or so distinct CDR3 sequences, approximately 22% of them singletons. The TCR comes from a boy younger than two who had a stem cell transplant for acute myeloid leukemia, so the T cells may come from the graft donor. Sequenced material: PBMCs, mostly from graft donor cells, taken 360 days after TCRalphabeta/CD19-depleted stem cell transplant. The chain links TRBV12-3 or TRBV12-4 to TRBJ2-5; weak D call: TRBD1 (6 bases). DNA of the CDR3: TGTGCCAGCAGTTTTCACAGGGCCCAGTACTTC. It codes for CASSFHRAQYF.